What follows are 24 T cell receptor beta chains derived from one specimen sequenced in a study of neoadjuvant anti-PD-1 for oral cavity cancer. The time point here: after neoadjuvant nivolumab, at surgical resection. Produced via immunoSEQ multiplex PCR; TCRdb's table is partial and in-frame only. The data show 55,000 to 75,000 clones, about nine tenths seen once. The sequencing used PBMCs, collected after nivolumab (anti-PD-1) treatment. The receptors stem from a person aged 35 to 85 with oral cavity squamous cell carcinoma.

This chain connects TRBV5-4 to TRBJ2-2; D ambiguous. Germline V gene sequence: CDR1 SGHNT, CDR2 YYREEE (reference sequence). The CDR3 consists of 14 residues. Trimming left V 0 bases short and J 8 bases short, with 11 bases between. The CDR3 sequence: CASSLVGVPGELFF. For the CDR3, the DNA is TGTGCCAGCAGCTTGGTCGGCGTACCGGGGGAGCTGTTTTTT.

The CDR3 DNA follows: TGCGCCAGCAGCGCCTTAGGGACTAGCGGGAGCCGGAGCTTTGGTACGCAGTATTTT. Protein product: CASSALGTSGSRSFGTQYF. This chain joins TRBV5-1 and TRBJ2-3; 14 nucleotides line up with TRBD2. The germline V gene encodes CDR1 SGHRS and CDR2 YFSETQ. Unmatched junction bases numbered 18, after V lost 4 bases and J lost 8 bases. CDR3 size: 19 residues.

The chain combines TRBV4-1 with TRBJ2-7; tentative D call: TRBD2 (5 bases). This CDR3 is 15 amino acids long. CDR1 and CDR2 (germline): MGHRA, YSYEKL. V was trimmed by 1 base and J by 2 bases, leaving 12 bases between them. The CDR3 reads CASSQVGLHPYEQYF. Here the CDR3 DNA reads TGCGCCAGCAGCCAAGTCGGACTCCATCCCTACGAGCAGTACTTC.

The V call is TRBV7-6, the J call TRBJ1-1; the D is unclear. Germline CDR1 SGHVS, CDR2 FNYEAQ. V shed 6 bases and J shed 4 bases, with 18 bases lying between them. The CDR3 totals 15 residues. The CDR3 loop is CASSSASGWRTEAFF. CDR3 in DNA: TGTGCCAGCAGTTCGGCGAGTGGGTGGCGCACTGAAGCTTTCTTT.

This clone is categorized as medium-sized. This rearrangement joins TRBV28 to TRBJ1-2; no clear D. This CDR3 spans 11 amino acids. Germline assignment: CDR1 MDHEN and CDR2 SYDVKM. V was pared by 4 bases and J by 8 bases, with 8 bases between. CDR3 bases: TGTGCCAGCAGTTCTTATTTAGGCTACACCTTC. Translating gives CASSSYLGYTF.

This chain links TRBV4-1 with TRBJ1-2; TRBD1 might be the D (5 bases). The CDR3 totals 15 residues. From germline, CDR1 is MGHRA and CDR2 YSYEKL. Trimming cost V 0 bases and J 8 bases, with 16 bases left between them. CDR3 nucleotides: TGCGCCAGCAGCCAAGATAGGTCCAGGGTTCGCGGCTACACCTTC. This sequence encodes CASSQDRSRVRGYTF.

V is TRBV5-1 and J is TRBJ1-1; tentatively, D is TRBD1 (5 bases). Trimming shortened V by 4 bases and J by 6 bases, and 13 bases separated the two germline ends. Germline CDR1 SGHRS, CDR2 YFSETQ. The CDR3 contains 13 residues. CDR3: CASSPAGWSEAFF. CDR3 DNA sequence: TGCGCCAGCAGCCCCGCAGGGTGGTCTGAAGCTTTCTTT.

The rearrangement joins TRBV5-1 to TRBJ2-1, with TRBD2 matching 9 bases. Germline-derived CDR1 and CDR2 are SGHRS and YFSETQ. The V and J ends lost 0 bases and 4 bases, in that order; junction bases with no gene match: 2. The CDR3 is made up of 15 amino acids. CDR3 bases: TGCGCCAGCAGCTTGGGGCTAGCGGGATACAATGAGCAGTTCTTC. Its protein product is CASSLGLAGYNEQFF.

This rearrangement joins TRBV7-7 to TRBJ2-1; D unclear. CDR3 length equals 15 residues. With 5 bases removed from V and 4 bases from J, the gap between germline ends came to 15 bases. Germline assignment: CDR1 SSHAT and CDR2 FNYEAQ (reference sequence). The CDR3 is CASSPSAGGYNEQFF. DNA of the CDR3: TGTGCCAGCAGCCCCAGTGCCGGCGGATACAATGAGCAGTTCTTC.

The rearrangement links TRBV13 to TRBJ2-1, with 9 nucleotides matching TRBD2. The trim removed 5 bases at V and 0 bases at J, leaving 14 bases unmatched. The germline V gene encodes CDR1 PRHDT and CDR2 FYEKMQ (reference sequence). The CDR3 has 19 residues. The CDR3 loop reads CASSRRGASGAHSYNEQFF. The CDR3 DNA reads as TGTGCCAGCAGCCGTCGCGGTGCTAGCGGGGCTCACTCCTACAATGAGCAGTTCTTC. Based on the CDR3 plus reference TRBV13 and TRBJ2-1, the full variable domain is AAGVIQSPRHLIKEKRETATLKCYPIPRHDTVYWYQQGPGQDPQFLISFYEKMQSDKGSIPDRFSAQQFSDYHSELNMSSLELGDSALYFCASSRRGASGAHSYNEQFFGPGTRLTVL.

The CDR3 is CASSALNTGELFF. CDR3 in DNA: TGTGCCAGCAGTGCGTTGAACACCGGGGAGCTGTTTTTT. The rearrangement links TRBV6-1 to TRBJ2-2; D is unresolved. Germline-derived CDR1 and CDR2 are MNHNS and SASEGT. Trimming shortened V by 4 bases and J by 1 base, and 4 bases separated the two germline ends. The CDR3 is made up of 13 amino acids.

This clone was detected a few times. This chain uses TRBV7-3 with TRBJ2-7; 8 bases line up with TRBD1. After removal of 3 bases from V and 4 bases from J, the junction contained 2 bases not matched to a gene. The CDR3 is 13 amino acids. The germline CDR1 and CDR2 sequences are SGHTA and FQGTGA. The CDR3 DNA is TGTGCCAGCAGCTTCGACAGGGGTTACGAGCAGTACTTC. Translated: CASSFDRGYEQYF.

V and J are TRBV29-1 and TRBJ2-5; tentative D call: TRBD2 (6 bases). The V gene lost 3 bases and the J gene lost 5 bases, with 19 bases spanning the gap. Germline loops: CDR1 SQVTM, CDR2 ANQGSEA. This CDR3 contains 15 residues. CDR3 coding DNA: TGCAGCGTTGAGGCGGGATTCGTTGGTATCGAGACCCAGTACTTC. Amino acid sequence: CSVEAGFVGIETQYF.

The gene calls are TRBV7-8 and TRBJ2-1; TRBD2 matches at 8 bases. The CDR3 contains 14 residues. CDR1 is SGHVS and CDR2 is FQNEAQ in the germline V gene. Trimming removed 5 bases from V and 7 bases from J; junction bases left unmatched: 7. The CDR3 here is CASSAIVAGNEQFF. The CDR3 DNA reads TGTGCCAGCAGCGCCATTGTAGCGGGAAATGAGCAGTTCTTC.

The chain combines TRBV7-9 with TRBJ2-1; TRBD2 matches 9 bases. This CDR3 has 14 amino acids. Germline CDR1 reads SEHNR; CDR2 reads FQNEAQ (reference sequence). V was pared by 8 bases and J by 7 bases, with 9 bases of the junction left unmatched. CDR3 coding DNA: TGTGCCAGCGTAGCGGGAGCCAAGGGGAATGAGCAGTTCTTC. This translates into CASVAGAKGNEQFF. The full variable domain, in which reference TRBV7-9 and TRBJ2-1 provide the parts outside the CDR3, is DTGVSQNPRHKITKRGQNVTFRCDPISEHNRLYWYRQTLGQGPEFLTYFQNEAQLEKSRLLSDRFSAERPKGSFSTLEIQRTEQGDSAMYLCASVAGAKGNEQFFGPGTRLTVL.

The CDR3 sequence is CAWSIGTSGWNEQFF. CDR3 DNA: TGTGCCTGGAGTATAGGGACTAGCGGGTGGAATGAGCAGTTCTTC. V usage is TRBV30 and J usage is TRBJ2-1, with TRBD2 matching over 12 bases. Germline-derived CDR1 and CDR2 are GTSNPN and SVGIG (reference sequence). The junction had 6 bases not matched to a gene; V was cut back by 2 bases and J by 7 bases. This CDR3 region has 15 residues.

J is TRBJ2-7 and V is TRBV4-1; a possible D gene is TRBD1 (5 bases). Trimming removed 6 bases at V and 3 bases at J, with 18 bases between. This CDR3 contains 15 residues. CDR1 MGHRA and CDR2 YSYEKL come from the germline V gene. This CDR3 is CASRSTATSIYEQYF. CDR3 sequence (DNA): TGCGCCAGCAGGTCGACAGCCACCTCTATCTACGAGCAGTACTTC.

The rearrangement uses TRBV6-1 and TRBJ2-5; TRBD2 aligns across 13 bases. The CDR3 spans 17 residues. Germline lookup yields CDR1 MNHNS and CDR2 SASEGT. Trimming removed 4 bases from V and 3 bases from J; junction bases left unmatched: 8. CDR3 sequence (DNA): TGTGCCAGCAGTGCCTACCGGACTAGCGGGGGTAAAGAGACCCAGTACTTC. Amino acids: CASSAYRTSGGKETQYF.

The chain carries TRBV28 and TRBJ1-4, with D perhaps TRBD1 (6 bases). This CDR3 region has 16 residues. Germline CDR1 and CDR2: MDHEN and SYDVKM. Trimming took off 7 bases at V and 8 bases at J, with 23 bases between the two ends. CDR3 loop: CASTTPGGLMGEKLFF. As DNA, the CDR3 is TGTGCCAGCACTACCCCCGGGGGGCTAATGGGAGAAAAACTGTTTTTT. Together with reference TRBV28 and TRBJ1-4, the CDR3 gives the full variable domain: DVKVTQSSRYLVKRTGEKVFLECVQDMDHENMFWYRQDPGLGLRLIYFSYDVKMKEKGDIPEGYSVSREKKERFSLILESASTNQTSMYLCASTTPGGLMGEKLFFGSGTQLSVL.

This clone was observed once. The CDR3 is CASSPGQTATNEKLFF. DNA for the CDR3: TGCGCCAGCAGCCCCGGACAGACTGCAACTAATGAAAAACTGTTTTTT. This chain joins TRBV5-1 and TRBJ1-4; D is possibly TRBD1 (6 bases). In germline, CDR1 is SGHRS, CDR2 YFSETQ. Trimming cost V 4 bases and J 0 bases, with 13 bases left between them. This CDR3 region has 16 residues.

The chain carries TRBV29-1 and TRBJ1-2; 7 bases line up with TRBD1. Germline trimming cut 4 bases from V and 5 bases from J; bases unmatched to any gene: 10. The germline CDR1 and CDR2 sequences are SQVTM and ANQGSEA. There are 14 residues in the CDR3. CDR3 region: CSVVMVEQGYGYTF. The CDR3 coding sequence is TGCAGCGTTGTAATGGTGGAACAGGGGTATGGCTACACCTTC.

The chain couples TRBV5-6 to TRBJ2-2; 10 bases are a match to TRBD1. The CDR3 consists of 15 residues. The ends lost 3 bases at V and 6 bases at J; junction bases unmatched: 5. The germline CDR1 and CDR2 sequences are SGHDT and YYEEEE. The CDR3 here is CASSWTGGEAGELFF. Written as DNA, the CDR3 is TGTGCCAGCAGCTGGACAGGGGGTGAGGCCGGGGAGCTGTTTTTT.

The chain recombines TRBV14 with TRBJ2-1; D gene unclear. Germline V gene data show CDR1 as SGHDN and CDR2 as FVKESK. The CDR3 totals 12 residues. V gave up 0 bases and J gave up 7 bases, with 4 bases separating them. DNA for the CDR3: TGTGCCAGCAGCCAAGAGTGGAATGAGCAGTTCTTC. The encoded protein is CASSQEWNEQFF.

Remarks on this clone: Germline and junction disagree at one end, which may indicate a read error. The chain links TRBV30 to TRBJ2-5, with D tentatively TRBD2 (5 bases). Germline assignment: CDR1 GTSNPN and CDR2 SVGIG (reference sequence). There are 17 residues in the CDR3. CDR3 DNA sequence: TGTGCCTGTAGCGCTTTGCCCTTCTTAGCGTCTCAAGGGACCCAGTACTTC. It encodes CACSALPFLASQGTQYF.